A single sample gave rise to the 14 T cell receptor beta chains below, sequenced in a study of beta chain features in type 1 diabetes. Every bit of the isolated RNA underwent reverse transcription, so sequencing read expressed TCRB transcripts. Some clones are missing from TCRdb's copy, which holds only in-frame ones; the method was immunoSEQ multiplex PCR. The top ten clones hold 0.02% to 0.025% of a sample with about 900,000 clones, about a sixth of them seen once. The sample taken for sequencing was naive CD4+ T cells from blood. The receptors were sampled from a woman aged 18-29 years in good health.

Only a few counts were recorded for this clone. The chain carries TRBV7-9 and TRBJ2-1; D might be TRBD1 or TRBD2, each matching 5 bases. The germline CDR1 and CDR2 sequences are SEHNR and FQNEAQ (reference sequence). V lost 2 bases, J lost 7 bases, and 21 bases lay in between. The CDR3 has 17 residues. The chain's CDR3 is CASSLQRKRYEGNEQFF. The CDR3 DNA reads TGTGCCAGCAGCTTACAGAGGAAACGTTATGAGGGGAATGAGCAGTTCTTC.

In this sample, this clone turned up a few times. This sequence joins TRBV2 and TRBJ1-2; tentative D call: TRBD1 (6 bases). V lost 8 bases to trimming and J lost 4 bases, with 14 bases between them. This CDR3 has 13 amino acids. From germline, CDR1 is SNHLY and CDR2 FYNNEI. The CDR3 is CASGGGRVYGYTF. The DNA of the CDR3 is TGTGCCAGCGGTGGGGGGCGCGTCTATGGCTACACCTTC.

The chain couples TRBV18 to TRBJ2-2; D is uncertain. V gave up 3 bases and J gave up 7 bases, with 6 bases separating them. CDR1 KGHSH and CDR2 LQKENI come from the germline V gene. The CDR3 has 12 residues. The CDR3 region has the DNA TGTGCCAGCTCACCGATGATCGGGGAGCTGTTTTTT. Its translation: CASSPMIGELFF. Supplemented by reference TRBV18 and TRBJ2-2, the full variable domain reads NAGVMQNPRHLVRRRGQEARLRCSPMKGHSHVYWYRQLPEEGLKFMVYLQKENIIDESGMPKERFSAEFPKEGPSILRIQQVVRGDSAAYFCASSPMIGELFFGEGSRLTVL.

V gene TRBV10-1 combines with J gene TRBJ1-1; possibly TRBD1 for D (6 bases). CDR1 is WNHNN and CDR2 is SYGVQD in the germline V gene (reference sequence). Trimming stripped 4 bases from V and 2 bases from J, with 11 bases between. The CDR3 consists of 14 residues. CDR3 residues: CASSVQGLNTEAFF. Written as DNA, the CDR3 is TGCGCCAGCAGTGTGCAGGGGCTTAACACTGAAGCTTTCTTT.

Only a few counts were recorded for this clone. V gene TRBV6-5 combines with J gene TRBJ1-4; D gene unclear. The CDR3 loop spans 11 amino acids. V was pared by 4 bases and J by 6 bases, with 3 bases between. CDR1 is MNHEY and CDR2 is SVGAGI in the germline V gene. CDR3 in DNA: TGTGCCAGCAGTTTGGATGAAAAACTGTTTTTT. This encodes CASSLDEKLFF.

The chain links TRBV20-1 to TRBJ2-7; D remains unclear. This CDR3 is built from 11 residues. CDR1 DFQATT and CDR2 SNEGSKA come from the germline V gene (reference sequence). V was trimmed by 6 bases and J by 3 bases, leaving 9 bases between them. CDR3 DNA sequence: TGCAGTGCCCCAATACACTACGAGCAGTACTTC. Translation gives CSAPIHYEQYF.

The sample holds a few counts of this clone. V gene TRBV19 combines with J gene TRBJ2-1, with D possibly TRBD1 on 5 matching bases. This CDR3 spans 13 amino acids. Germline CDR1 LNHDA, CDR2 SQIVND (reference sequence). V gave up 8 bases and J gave up 3 bases, with 11 bases separating them. Here the CDR3 reads CASRKDSYNEQFF. The CDR3 DNA is TGTGCCAGTCGAAAAGACAGCTACAATGAGCAGTTCTTC.

This chain uses TRBV27 with TRBJ2-3; D assignment may be TRBD1 or TRBD2 (5 bases each). Trimming stripped 6 bases from V and 9 bases from J, with 19 bases between. There are 14 residues in the CDR3. CDR1 and CDR2 (germline): MNHEY, SMNVEV (reference sequence). In DNA, the CDR3 is TGTGCCAGCAGGGGACGGTTGGTCCAGTCGACGCAGTATTTT. This encodes CASRGRLVQSTQYF.

The chain uses TRBV29-1 and TRBJ1-2; D possibly corresponds to TRBD1 (6 bases). V was trimmed by 7 bases and J by 2 bases, leaving 11 bases between them. The CDR3 loop spans 12 amino acids. In germline, CDR1 is SQVTM, CDR2 ANQGSEA. The CDR3 sequence: CSAWTVNYGYTF. DNA of the CDR3: TGCAGCGCATGGACAGTGAACTATGGCTACACCTTC.

This sequence joins TRBV25-1 and TRBJ1-4, with unresolved D. Trimming removed 4 bases at V and 10 bases at J, with 7 bases between. The CDR3 loop spans 11 amino acids. Germline V gene sequence: CDR1 MGHDK, CDR2 SYGVNS. CDR3 sequence reads: CASSASVKLFF. As DNA, the CDR3 is TGTGCCAGCAGTGCCTCAGTAAAACTGTTTTTT.

The V and J genes are TRBV7-3 and TRBJ2-1; 10 bases are a match to TRBD1. Germline-derived CDR1 and CDR2 are SGHTA and FQGTGA. The CDR3 is 11 residues long. The J segment lost 15 bases and the V segment lost 5 bases, leaving 4 bases of the junction unmatched. The CDR3 region has the DNA TGTGCCAGCAGCGGGGGACAGGGGTTGTTCTTC. Translated: CASSGGQGLFF.

This clone was counted a few times. The genes are TRBV28 and TRBJ2-3, with no clear D. The CDR3 has 13 amino acids. Trimming cost V 8 bases and J 2 bases, with 11 bases left between them. Germline V gene sequence: CDR1 MDHEN, CDR2 SYDVKM. This chain's CDR3 is CASSPGATDTQYF. The DNA for the CDR3 is TGTGCCAGCTCCCCAGGCGCCACAGATACGCAGTATTTT. Together with reference TRBV28 and TRBJ2-3, the CDR3 gives the full variable domain: DVKVTQSSRYLVKRTGEKVFLECVQDMDHENMFWYRQDPGLGLRLIYFSYDVKMKEKGDIPEGYSVSREKKERFSLILESASTNQTSMYLCASSPGATDTQYFGPGTRLTVL.

The chain has TRBV4-3 and TRBJ1-4; D unresolved. This CDR3 spans 17 amino acids. Trimming pared 0 bases from V and 0 bases from J, leaving 11 bases between. Germline V lookup: CDR1 LGHNA, CDR2 YSLEER. The CDR3 DNA follows: TGCGCCAGCAGCCAAGATACTACACGAGCAACTAATGAAAAACTGTTTTTT. Residues: CASSQDTTRATNEKLFF.

A few counts support this clone. The chain carries TRBV20-1 and TRBJ2-7; weak D call: TRBD2 (6 bases). V lost 6 bases and J lost 5, with 11 bases in between. The V gene's germline CDR1 is DFQATT and CDR2 SNEGSKA (reference sequence). The length of the CDR3 is 11 residues. CDR3 residues: CSAPGVDEQYF. The CDR3 DNA is TGCAGTGCGCCGGGGGTAGACGAGCAGTACTTC.